These 25 T cell receptor beta chains came from one sample sequenced in a study of a mutant IDH1 vaccine in newly diagnosed glioma. As to time point: week 11, during vaccination. Vaccination comprised doses that each held 300 ug of mutant IDH1 20-mer peptide, plus topical imiquimod. No antigen is known for these receptors. Produced via immunoSEQ multiplex PCR; TCRdb's table is partial and in-frame only. The sample holds under 150,000 clones, roughly 77% seen once. Sample: PBMCs, taken from a glioma patient whose treatment included an IDH1 peptide vaccine. These receptors originate from a man between 40 and 49 years old with glioma.

Worth noting for this clone: This specimen includes other DNA sequences encoding the same CDR3. This rearrangement joins TRBV6-5 to TRBJ1-2, with D uncertain. The V end was cut by 0 bases, the J end by 5 bases, with 10 bases between. The CDR3 loop spans 14 amino acids. CDR1 MNHEY and CDR2 SVGAGI come from the germline V gene. The CDR3 here is CASSYSTGGYGYTF. DNA of the CDR3: TGTGCCAGCAGTTACTCGACGGGAGGGTATGGCTACACCTTC.

This clone was counted once. This rearrangement joins TRBV5-5 to TRBJ2-1; D possibly corresponds to TRBD1 (6 bases). V was clipped by 1 base and J by 4 bases, with 9 bases between them. This CDR3 is 14 amino acids long. The V gene's germline CDR1 is SGHKS and CDR2 YYEKEE (reference sequence). The CDR3 here is CASSLLDSYNEQFF. The DNA of the CDR3 is TGTGCCAGCAGCTTGTTGGACAGTTACAATGAGCAGTTCTTC.

The CDR3 bases are TGTGCCAGCAGTTTGTTTTCTAGCGAACCCTACGAGCAGTACTTC. It encodes CASSLFSSEPYEQYF. This rearrangement joins TRBV27 to TRBJ2-7; a possible D gene is TRBD2 (6 bases). Germline V gene sequence: CDR1 MNHEY, CDR2 SMNVEV (reference sequence). The V end lost 3 bases, the J end lost 2 bases, and 14 bases lay between the germline ends. This CDR3 is 15 amino acids long.

In its sample, this clone was seen once. The chain carries TRBV10-3 and TRBJ1-1; D is unclear. Germline V gene lookup returns CDR1 ENHRY and CDR2 SYGVKD. The CDR3 contains 12 residues. The V end lost 8 bases, the J end lost 6 bases, and 13 bases lay between the germline ends. The CDR3 sequence is CAIRHEVAEAFF. The CDR3 bases are TGTGCCATCCGACACGAAGTGGCTGAAGCTTTCTTT.

J is TRBJ1-1 and V is TRBV5-1; D possibly corresponds to TRBD1 (5 bases). The CDR3 loop spans 12 amino acids. Looked up from germline, CDR1 is SGHRS and CDR2 is YFSETQ. Trimming took 7 bases from V and 0 from J, leaving 7 bases between them. CDR3 nucleotide sequence: TGCGCCAGCGGGGGAATGAACACTGAAGCTTTCTTT. This encodes CASGGMNTEAFF.

The V call is TRBV6-6, the J call TRBJ2-5; possibly TRBD1 for D (5 bases). V lost 6 bases and J 3 bases, leaving 14 bases between the germline ends. The CDR3 is 14 amino acids. Germline V gives CDR1 MNHNY, CDR2 SVGAGI (reference sequence). CDR3 in amino acids: CASSRLGRKETQYF. In DNA form, the CDR3 reads TGTGCCAGCAGCCGATTGGGGCGTAAAGAGACCCAGTACTTC.

V gene TRBV6-6 combines with J gene TRBJ2-7, with D possibly being TRBD1 (6 bases). The germline V gene encodes CDR1 MNHNY and CDR2 SVGAGI (reference sequence). The CDR3 has 13 residues. V dropped 8 bases and J dropped 3 bases, with 14 bases sitting between them. CDR3 sequence: CASETGNFYEQYF. CDR3 DNA sequence: TGTGCCAGCGAGACAGGTAATTTCTACGAGCAGTACTTC.

V gene TRBV9 combines with J gene TRBJ2-3; 8 nucleotides line up with TRBD2. The CDR3 has 13 residues. Per the germline V gene, CDR1 is SGDLS and CDR2 is YYNGEE. Trimming at V came to 4 bases and at J to 13 bases, leaving 11 bases not matched to a gene. The CDR3 spells CASSNHLAGGEYF. CDR3 coding DNA: TGTGCCAGCAGCAACCATCTGGCGGGGGGCGAGTATTTT.

V gene TRBV30 combines with J gene TRBJ1-3, with 7 bases lining up with TRBD1. This CDR3 has 19 amino acids. With V trimmed by 0 bases and J by 0 bases, 14 bases remained unmatched. Germline V CDR1 and CDR2: GTSNPN, SVGIG (reference sequence). The CDR3 DNA follows: TGTGCCTGGAGTGTAGTTCGGATACAGGGGTCCCTCTCTGGAAACACCATATATTTT. Protein product: CAWSVVRIQGSLSGNTIYF.

This rearrangement joins TRBV6-5 to TRBJ2-1; no definite D call. The germline V gene encodes CDR1 MNHEY and CDR2 SVGAGI. This CDR3 spans 13 amino acids. The germline V and J ends were trimmed by 7 bases and 2 bases, with 9 bases remaining between them. CDR3: CASIRDAYNEQFF. The DNA for the CDR3 is TGTGCCAGCATAAGGGATGCCTACAATGAGCAGTTCTTC.

The chain has TRBV27 and TRBJ2-7; the match to TRBD1 covers 8 bases. The CDR3 has 14 residues. Germline V gene data show CDR1 as MNHEY and CDR2 as SMNVEV (reference sequence). Losses at the gene ends were 5 bases for V and 3 bases for J; bases not matched to a gene: 6. As DNA, the CDR3 is TGTGCCAGCAGTCGGCAGGGGGCCTTCTACGAGCAGTACTTC. Protein: CASSRQGAFYEQYF.

The chain links TRBV6-1 to TRBJ2-7; D is perhaps TRBD1 (5 bases). The CDR3 sequence is 12 residues long. CDR1 is MNHNS, CDR2 SASEGT, per germline. Trimming removed 6 bases at V and 6 bases at J, with 12 bases between. The CDR3 region is CASRDTAREQYF. The CDR3 DNA reads as TGTGCCAGCAGGGACACGGCGCGCGAGCAGTACTTC.

About this clone itself: An end of the junction differs from the germline gene, which may be a read error. This chain links TRBV5-1 with TRBJ2-7; D may correspond to TRBD1 or TRBD2 (7 bases each). Germline V lookup: CDR1 SGHRS, CDR2 YFSETQ. The CDR3 is made up of 15 amino acids. CDR3 in DNA: TGCGCCGGCAGCTTGGCGGCAGGGGGGGAGAGTGAGCAGTACTTC. Residues: CAGSLAAGGESEQYF.

V gene TRBV6-1 combines with J gene TRBJ1-1, with D unclear. The germline gives CDR1 MNHNS, CDR2 SASEGT. Trimming took off 2 bases at V and 0 bases at J, with 16 bases between the two ends. This CDR3 comprises 17 residues. The DNA for the CDR3 is TGTGCCAGCAGTGAATATGGGTTGATGGCCTTGAACACTGAAGCTTTCTTT. It yields the protein CASSEYGLMALNTEAFF.

This clone showed up just a few times. This chain connects TRBV5-1 to TRBJ2-7; D is possibly TRBD1 (6 bases). The CDR3 is made up of 14 amino acids. Between the trimmed V and J ends, which lost 5 bases and 3 bases, there was a span of 15 bases. The germline gives CDR1 SGHRS, CDR2 YFSETQ. The DNA of the CDR3 is TGCGCCAGCAGTCGTAGCCGGGACAACTACGAGCAGTACTTC. Its protein is CASSRSRDNYEQYF.

This chain joins TRBV4-2 and TRBJ1-2, with TRBD1 as a possible D gene (6 bases). Germline CDR1 reads LGHNA; CDR2 reads YNFKEQ. V was shortened by 0 bases and J by 3 bases, with 17 bases between the two germline ends. The CDR3 sequence is 17 residues long. DNA for the CDR3: TGTGCCAGCAGCCAAGATAGTTTACAGGGCTTCGACTATGGCTACACCTTC. As protein: CASSQDSLQGFDYGYTF.

This chain links TRBV29-1 with TRBJ1-2; tentatively, D is TRBD1 (6 bases). Germline V gives CDR1 SQVTM, CDR2 ANQGSEA. V was pared by 3 bases and J by 6 bases, with 14 bases between. The CDR3 extends over 13 amino acids. CDR3 residues: CSVDGQGNDGYTF. In DNA, the CDR3 is TGCAGCGTTGATGGCCAGGGGAATGATGGCTACACCTTC.

V gene TRBV4-3 combines with J gene TRBJ2-4, with D tentatively TRBD2 (6 bases). Trimming shortened V by 0 bases and J by 1 base, and 13 bases separated the two germline ends. Germline CDR1 is LGHNA and CDR2 is YSLEER. The CDR3 spans 17 residues. The CDR3 bases are TGCGCCAGCAGCCAAGATATAGCAGGGAGGGCCAAAAACATTCAGTACTTC. Residues: CASSQDIAGRAKNIQYF.

This clone has only one observation. The same CDR3 can be traced to other DNA sequences in this sample. This chain links TRBV27 with TRBJ2-7; 8 bases map to TRBD1. CDR1 MNHEY and CDR2 SMNVEV come from the germline V gene (reference sequence). The CDR3 is 14 residues long. V was clipped by 3 bases and J by 7 bases; unmatched bases: 8. The CDR3 sequence is CASSLGQGAWEQYF. The CDR3, as DNA: TGTGCCAGCAGTTTGGGGCAGGGGGCATGGGAGCAGTACTTC.

The chain couples TRBV15 to TRBJ1-5; 7 bases are a match to TRBD1. The V segment lost 0 bases and the J segment 4 bases; nucleotides outside the gene matches: 9. CDR1 is LNHNV, CDR2 YYDKDF, per germline (reference sequence). The CDR3 is 17 residues long. CDR3 sequence (DNA): TGTGCCACCAGCAGAGAGGGGACAGCGTTTTTAAATCAGCCCCAGCATTTT. Translated, it gives CATSREGTAFLNQPQHF. The whole variable domain, remainder taken from reference TRBV15 and TRBJ1-5, is DAMVIQNPRYQVTQFGKPVTLSCSQTLNHNVMYWYQQKSSQAPKLLFHYYDKDFNNEADTPDNFQSRRPNTSFCFLDIRSPGLGDTAMYLCATSREGTAFLNQPQHFGDGTRLSIL.

The chain combines TRBV5-6 with TRBJ1-6, with 7 positions matching TRBD1. The ends lost 2 bases at V and 1 base at J; junction bases unmatched: 6. CDR1 is SGHDT, CDR2 YYEEEE, per germline. The CDR3 runs 17 residues. CDR3 coding DNA: TGTGCCAGCAGCTTTGGACAGGTAGATTCCTATAATTCACCCCTCCACTTT. This translates into CASSFGQVDSYNSPLHF. Using reference TRBV5-6 and TRBJ1-6 for the parts outside the CDR3, the full variable domain is DAGVTQSPTHLIKTRGQQVTLRCSPKSGHDTVSWYQQALGQGPQFIFQYYEEEERQRGNFPDRFSGHQFPNYSSELNVNALLLGDSALYLCASSFGQVDSYNSPLHFGNGTRLTVT.

The chain recombines TRBV2 with TRBJ2-7, with D tentatively TRBD2 (6 bases). The CDR3 is 14 residues long. Germline V gives CDR1 SNHLY, CDR2 FYNNEI. V lost 6 bases, J lost 4 bases, and 16 bases lay in between. The CDR3 protein is CASRGTAGIYEQYF. For the CDR3, the DNA is TGTGCCAGCAGGGGGACGGCGGGGATTTACGAGCAGTACTTC.

The chain combines TRBV7-2 with TRBJ2-4; 12 bases fit TRBD1. CDR1 and CDR2 (germline): SGHTA, FQGNSA. The CDR3 totals 18 residues. Trimming removed 5 bases from V and 0 bases from J; junction bases left unmatched: 8. This CDR3 is CASSTGGTGGLAKNIQYF. CDR3 nucleotide sequence: TGTGCCAGCAGCACCGGCGGGACAGGGGGCTTAGCCAAAAACATTCAGTACTTC.

The chain recombines TRBV21-1 with TRBJ1-6; the D call TRBD1 from the table was never checked on the DNA. TRBV21-1 counts as a pseudogene. CDR3 length equals 16 residues. CDR3 nucleotide sequence: TGTGCCAGCAGCAATTGGGACAGGGTAGTGGGTTCACCCCTCCACTTT. It is translated as CASSNWDRVVGSPLHF.

V gene TRBV19 combines with J gene TRBJ2-1; no firm D call. This CDR3 has 16 residues. V lost 1 base, J lost 0 bases, and 10 bases lay in between. Germline V gives CDR1 LNHDA, CDR2 SQIVND (reference sequence). The CDR3 spells CASSIVGVSSYNEQFF. DNA for the CDR3: TGTGCCAGTAGTATAGTTGGAGTCAGCTCCTACAATGAGCAGTTCTTC.